Listed here are 3 T cell receptor beta chains from one sample, sequenced in a study of blood T cell repertoires in COVID-19. Clones were sequenced by immunoSEQ multiplex PCR, and TCRdb holds only the in-frame ones, with some missing. Found here are just over 150,000 clones, roughly four fifths of them singletons; the top ten hold over 20%. Sequencing was performed on peripheral blood. These receptors came from a woman at least 80 years old with acute or convalescent COVID-19.

This clone was recorded only once. CDR3 DNA: TGTGCCAGCAGGCTCGAGGGCACTGAAGCTTTCTTT. Translation gives CASRLEGTEAFF. The chain carries TRBV28 and TRBJ1-1; D is unclear. The CDR3 consists of 12 residues. V was cut by 6 bases and J by 4 bases, with 9 bases left in between. Germline V gene lookup returns CDR1 MDHEN and CDR2 SYDVKM. Full variable domain (remainder filled in from reference TRBV28 and TRBJ1-1): DVKVTQSSRYLVKRTGEKVFLECVQDMDHENMFWYRQDPGLGLRLIYFSYDVKMKEKGDIPEGYSVSREKKERFSLILESASTNQTSMYLCASRLEGTEAFFGQGTRLTVV.

The chain links TRBV12-3 or TRBV12-4 to TRBJ1-1, with 7 bases fitting TRBD1. Germline trimming cut 2 bases from V and 4 bases from J; bases unmatched to any gene: 1. The CDR3 contains 13 residues. CDR3 sequence (DNA): TGTGCCAGCAGTTTATACAGGGGCACTGAAGCTTTCTTT. Amino acid sequence: CASSLYRGTEAFF.

This chain joins TRBV27 and TRBJ2-1; D is perhaps TRBD2 (6 bases). Germline CDR1 reads MNHEY; CDR2 reads SMNVEV (reference sequence). Trimming took off 2 bases at V and 9 bases at J, with 17 bases between the two ends. This CDR3 is 15 amino acids long. CDR3 amino acids: CASSLNGRAPGEQFF. The DNA of the CDR3 is TGTGCCAGCAGTTTAAACGGGAGAGCGCCGGGTGAGCAGTTCTTC.